Included here is one T cell receptor beta chain sequence, with context. Its target is not known. An end of the junction differs from the germline gene, which may be a read error. This CDR3 has 14 residues. Germline loops: CDR1 SGHRS, CDR2 YFSETQ. The data belong to a study of read filtering for tumor transcriptome and immune sequencing. As for the study in general: RNA-seq yielded only roughly 80 to 1,400 TCR reads, IR-seq about 4 to 10.27 million.

Study outcomes and limitations: RNA-seq captured clonotypes less deeply and reliably than IR-seq. This fraction held mixed bone marrow immune cells after CD138-negative sorting.

The library was built from around 380 ng RNA with molecular barcoded adaptors for alpha/delta and beta/gamma chains. MiXCR, applied by TCRdb to the reads, yields one record per CDR3 protein. Here the sample spans approximately 45,000 distinct CDR3 sequences, about a fifth being singletons. Input material: a population of CD138-negative cells sorted from bone marrow. The sequence was obtained from a donor at least 40 years old with multiple myeloma. The V and J genes are TRBV5-1 and TRBJ2-1; D not resolved. CDR3 in amino acids: CASNLKALDNEQFF. CDR3 in DNA: TGCGCCAGCAACTTGAAGGCGCTTGACAATGAGCAGTTCTTC. Together with reference TRBV5-1 and TRBJ2-1, the CDR3 gives the full variable domain: KAGVTQTPRYLIKTRGQQVTLSCSPISGHRSVSWYQQTPGQGLQFLFEYFSETQRNKGNFPGRFSGRQFSNSRSEMNVSTLELGDSALYLCASNLKALDNEQFFGPGTRLTVL.